This T cell receptor beta chain originates from a study of blood T cell repertoires in COVID-19. Study summary: COVID-19 samples, acute and convalescent, were from the United States, Italy and Spain. The analysed material was cDNA or gDNA that came from T cells, B-cell-depleted T cells, or PBMCs.

In the original processing: Estimated nucleated cell counts came from reference gene primer amplification. Data came from immunoSEQ multiplex PCR; TCRdb stores just in-frame clones and leaves some out. V and J calls and clone size follow that table, whereas D and trimming were derived from the DNA. The sample shows under 200,000 clones, 87% of them seen only once. This CDR3 is built from 15 residues. Germline V CDR1 and CDR2: MNHEY, SVGAGI. J lost 3 bases, V lost 5 bases, and 4 bases had no gene match. This clonotype was sampled from a man aged 55-75 years with active or convalescent COVID-19. V and J are TRBV6-5 and TRBJ1-5, with 10 bases fitting TRBD1. The source material was peripheral blood. DNA of the CDR3: TGTGCCAGCAGTCGGGACAGGGGATCCAATCAGCCCCAGCATTTT. It translates to CASSRDRGSNQPQHF.